Presented here are 6 T cell receptor beta chains from one specimen sequenced in a study of OX40 agonist ivuxolimab in advanced cancers. The assay was immunoSEQ multiplex PCR, and TCRdb's table has in-frame clones only and misses some. The table includes about 17,000 clones, 72% detected once. Material: CD4+ or CD8+ T cells sorted from blood, obtained in a trial of the OX40 agonist ivuxolimab. The receptor source for this set is an adult with an advanced solid tumor such as melanoma, head and neck, liver or kidney cancer.

This rearrangement joins TRBV4-2 to TRBJ1-6, with a weak D call TRBD1 (6 bases). Germline V CDR1 and CDR2: LGHNA, YNFKEQ. CDR3 length: 14 residues. With 3 bases removed from V and 10 bases from J, the gap between germline ends came to 13 bases. Here the CDR3 reads CASSQGGPGSPLHF. The CDR3 DNA reads as TGTGCCAGCAGCCAGGGGGGGCCAGGGTCACCCCTCCACTTT.

The V and J genes are TRBV2 and TRBJ2-5; a possible D gene is TRBD2 (7 bases). V shed 6 bases and J shed 2 bases, with 13 bases lying between them. The CDR3 has 14 amino acids. Germline CDR1 and CDR2: SNHLY and FYNNEI. CDR3 sequence reads: CASRVGGGQETQYF. The CDR3 DNA sequence: TGTGCCAGCAGAGTAGGGGGGGGGCAAGAGACCCAGTACTTC.

CDR3 bases: TGTGCCAGCTCACGACTAGCGGGGGGAACCTACAATGAGCAGTTCTTC. This gives the protein CASSRLAGGTYNEQFF. The chain is built from TRBV18 and TRBJ2-1; TRBD2 agrees at 13 bases. Germline V lookup: CDR1 KGHSH, CDR2 LQKENI. This CDR3 spans 16 amino acids. V dropped 4 bases and J dropped 2; count of bases not matched to a gene: 2.

This sequence joins TRBV10-3 and TRBJ2-1; 13 bases agree with TRBD2. Germline assignment: CDR1 ENHRY and CDR2 SYGVKD. Trimming at V came to 2 bases and at J to 8 bases, leaving 3 bases not matched to a gene. This CDR3 is built from 15 residues. Written as DNA, the CDR3 is TGTGCCATCAGTGAGACTAGCGGGGGGGCGGATGAGCAGTTCTTC. Protein product: CAISETSGGADEQFF.

This clone was recorded a few times. The CDR3 reads CASSEWERGDEQYF. The CDR3 DNA reads TGTGCCAGCAGTGAATGGGAGAGGGGAGACGAGCAGTACTTC. The chain couples TRBV6-1 to TRBJ2-7; D possibly matches TRBD1 or TRBD2 (5 bases each). The CDR3 contains 14 residues. Per germline, CDR1 MNHNS and CDR2 SASEGT. Between the trimmed V and J ends, which lost 2 bases and 5 bases, there was a span of 13 bases.

The chain has TRBV19 and TRBJ2-7, with D possibly being TRBD1 (6 bases). The CDR3 covers 14 residues. V lost 4 bases, J lost 5 bases, and 15 bases lay in between. The V gene's germline CDR1 is LNHDA and CDR2 SQIVND (reference sequence). The CDR3 nucleotides read TGTGCCAGTAGTACGCAGGGGATTCTCCACGAGCAGTACTTC. It codes for CASSTQGILHEQYF.